This TCR beta chain emerged from a study of early T cells in non-severe SARS-CoV-2 infection. On the study more broadly: RNA in bulk from unsorted whole blood was sequenced, and chains were unpaired.

Whole-study results and caveats: The matching step, a VDJdb search, favored anti-spike CD8 responses and missed private and CD4 specificities.

Attachment of unique molecular identifiers was made to individual cDNA molecules. TCRdb reprocessed the 5' RACE reads with MiXCR, giving one entry per CDR3 protein. The sample yields about 49,000 distinct CDR3 sequences, approximately 10% seen once. This CDR3 contains 14 residues. The ends were cut back, 8 bases at V and 5 bases at J, with 16 bases in the middle. CDR1 is SGHVS, CDR2 FQNEAQ, per germline. This clonotype was counted many times. Its antigen is not identified. The chain carries TRBV7-8 and TRBJ1-5, with a weak D call TRBD1 (6 bases). Specimen: whole blood. The clonotype was recovered from an adult who was a healthcare worker with PCR-confirmed SARS-CoV-2 infection or an uninfected control (not recorded which). CDR3: CASGDGGAHQPQHF. The CDR3 coding sequence is TGTGCCAGCGGAGATGGGGGGGCTCATCAGCCCCAGCATTTT.